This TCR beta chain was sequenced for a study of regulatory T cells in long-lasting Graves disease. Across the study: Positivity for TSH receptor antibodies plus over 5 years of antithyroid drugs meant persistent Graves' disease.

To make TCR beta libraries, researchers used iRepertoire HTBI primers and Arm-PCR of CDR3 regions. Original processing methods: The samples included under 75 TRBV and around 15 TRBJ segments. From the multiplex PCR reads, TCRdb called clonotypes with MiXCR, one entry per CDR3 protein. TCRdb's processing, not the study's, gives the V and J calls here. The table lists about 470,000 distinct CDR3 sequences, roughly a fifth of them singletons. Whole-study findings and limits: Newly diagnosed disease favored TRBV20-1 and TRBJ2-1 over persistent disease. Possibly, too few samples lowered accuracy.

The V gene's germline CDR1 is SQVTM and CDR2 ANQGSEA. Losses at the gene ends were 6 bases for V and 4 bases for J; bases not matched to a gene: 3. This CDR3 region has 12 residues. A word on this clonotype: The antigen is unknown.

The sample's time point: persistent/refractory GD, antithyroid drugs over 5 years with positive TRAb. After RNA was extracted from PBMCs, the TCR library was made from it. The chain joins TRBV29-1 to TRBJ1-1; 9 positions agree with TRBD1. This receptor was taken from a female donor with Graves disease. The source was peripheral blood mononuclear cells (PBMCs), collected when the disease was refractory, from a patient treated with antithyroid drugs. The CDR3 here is CSVDRGFTEAFF. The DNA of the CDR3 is TGCAGCGTCGACAGGGGGTTCACTGAAGCTTTCTTT.